These 29 T cell receptor beta chains share one sample of origin, sequenced in a study of T cells expressing NK-cell markers. TCRdb reanalyzed the 5' RACE reads, giving one entry per CDR3 protein sequence and no DNA. Its listing shows a few hundred thousand distinct CDR3 sequences. Sequenced sample: blood T cells: a sorted CD56 or NKG2C T cell subset, CD4+ or CD8+ T cells, or bulk PBMC T cells (not recorded which). The receptor source for this set is a young man in good health.

This rearrangement joins TRBV6-1 to TRBJ2-1; the TCRdb call, TRBD2, lacks DNA for checking. This CDR3 contains 17 residues. From germline, CDR1 is MNHNS and CDR2 SASEGT. The CDR3 here is CASSRPDVAGTYNEQFF.

The rearrangement links TRBV12-3 or TRBV12-4 to TRBJ2-3; TCRdb's D gene call, TRBD2, goes unchecked for lack of DNA. The CDR3 has 17 amino acids. The CDR3 loop is CASSLVTSGREADTQYF.

This chain joins TRBV10-3 and TRBJ2-1; TCRdb designates TRBD2, a call that cannot be tested without DNA. In germline, CDR1 is ENHRY, CDR2 SYGVKD. This CDR3 contains 16 residues. CDR3 in amino acids: CAISEMIGRGHNEQFF.

This rearrangement joins TRBV5-4 to TRBJ2-1; as DNA is missing, the TRBD2 call by TCRdb cannot be tested. The CDR3 consists of 16 residues. In germline, CDR1 is SGHNT, CDR2 YYREEE (reference sequence). Here the CDR3 reads CASSLLGLLAYNEQFF.

V usage is TRBV20-1 and J usage is TRBJ2-2; the TCRdb D gene call, TRBD2, has no DNA to confirm it. CDR1 is DFQATT and CDR2 is SNEGSKA in the germline V gene (reference sequence). This CDR3 is built from 14 residues. The CDR3 sequence is CSAREGSNTGELFF.

V usage is TRBV2 and J usage is TRBJ2-3; the TCRdb call, TRBD1, lacks DNA for checking. Germline CDR1 is SNHLY and CDR2 is FYNNEI. The CDR3 runs to 17 residues. This CDR3 is CASSATPGGPSTDTQYF.

This chain links TRBV29-1 with TRBJ2-6; TCRdb's D call of TRBD2 is untestable without DNA. From germline, CDR1 is SQVTM and CDR2 ANQGSEA. There are 14 residues in the CDR3. The CDR3 here is CSAGGPGVPNVLTF.

V and J are TRBV9 and TRBJ2-7; without DNA, the TCRdb call of TRBD2 cannot be checked. There are 14 residues in the CDR3. Germline CDR1 and CDR2: SGDLS and YYNGEE. The CDR3 here is CASSRKGQPYEQYF. The full variable domain, its missing parts supplied by reference TRBV9 and TRBJ2-7, is DSGVTQTPKHLITATGQRVTLRCSPRSGDLSVYWYQQSLDQGLQFLIQYYNGEERAKGNILERFSAQQFPDLHSELNLSSLELGDSALYFCASSRKGQPYEQYFGPGTRLTVT.

The chain recombines TRBV10-3 with TRBJ2-1; TCRdb outputs TRBD1, but without DNA this stays unchecked. The length of the CDR3 is 18 residues. Germline CDR1 and CDR2: ENHRY and SYGVKD. The CDR3: CAISESQGVSATYNEQFF.

This chain links TRBV12-3 or TRBV12-4 with TRBJ1-5. The CDR3 has 15 amino acids. CDR3 in amino acids: CASIFVGDGNQPQHF.

The chain has TRBV5-4 and TRBJ2-2. This CDR3 spans 16 amino acids. CDR1 is SGHNT, CDR2 YYREEE, per germline (reference sequence). CDR3 protein: CASSLGNLRNTGELFF.

V usage is TRBV11-2 and J usage is TRBJ2-5; TCRdb reports TRBD1, a call that lacks DNA to check it against. The germline V gene has CDR1 SGHAT and CDR2 FQNNGV. The CDR3 spans 15 residues. The CDR3 region is CASSAQTGDEETQYF.

CDR3 loop: CASSQVTRSDSPLHF. V and J are TRBV5-1 and TRBJ1-6; TCRdb's D gene call, TRBD1, goes unchecked for lack of DNA. This CDR3 has 15 residues. Germline CDR1 is SGHRS and CDR2 is YFSETQ. The full variable domain, completed using reference TRBV5-1 and TRBJ1-6, is KAGVTQTPRYLIKTRGQQVTLSCSPISGHRSVSWYQQTPGQGLQFLFEYFSETQRNKGNFPGRFSGRQFSNSRSEMNVSTLELGDSALYLCASSQVTRSDSPLHFGNGTRLTVT.

This chain links TRBV28 with TRBJ2-7; TCRdb's D call, TRBD2, is unchecked because there is no DNA. CDR1 and CDR2 from the germline V gene are MDHEN and SYDVKM. The length of the CDR3 is 17 residues. CDR3 sequence: CASSFPLLAGGRNEQYF.

This sequence joins TRBV7-6 and TRBJ2-1; TCRdb lists TRBD2, though no DNA is available to test this call. The CDR3 is 18 residues long. CDR1 is SGHVS and CDR2 is FNYEAQ in the germline V gene. CDR3 residues: CASSSPPGLAGGPDEQFF. The full variable domain, with the rest looked up from reference TRBV7-6 and TRBJ2-1, is GAGVSQSPRYKVTKRGQDVALRCDPISGHVSLYWYRQALGQGPEFLTYFNYEAQQDKSGLPNDRFSAERPEGSISTLTIQRTEQRDSAMYRCASSSPPGLAGGPDEQFFGPGTRLTVL.

This chain links TRBV11-2 with TRBJ2-1; checking the TCRdb D call of TRBD2 is not possible without DNA. The germline V gene has CDR1 SGHAT and CDR2 FQNNGV. The length of the CDR3 is 16 residues. The chain's CDR3 is CASSRPGSGSLDEQFF.

The gene calls are TRBV3-1 and TRBJ2-1; the TCRdb D gene call, TRBD2, has no DNA to confirm it. This CDR3 is built from 13 residues. The germline gives CDR1 LGHDT, CDR2 YNNKEL (reference sequence). CDR3 amino acids: CASSPTTSGRQFF.

The J gene is TRBJ2-7, the V gene TRBV20-1; TCRdb designates TRBD1, a call that cannot be tested without DNA. The CDR3 is 14 amino acids. Germline assignment: CDR1 DFQATT and CDR2 SNEGSKA (reference sequence). This chain's CDR3 is CSATILGGRGEQYF.

J is TRBJ2-1 and V is TRBV19; the TCRdb call, TRBD1, lacks DNA for checking. CDR1 is LNHDA and CDR2 is SQIVND in the germline V gene (reference sequence). The CDR3 consists of 14 residues. The CDR3 reads CASSRRGLYNEQFF.

The V and J genes are TRBV28 and TRBJ2-3; TCRdb outputs TRBD1, but without DNA this stays unchecked. Germline CDR1 is MDHEN and CDR2 is SYDVKM. The CDR3 runs to 15 residues. The CDR3 loop reads CASSNPGLATDTQYF. Supplemented by reference TRBV28 and TRBJ2-3, the full variable domain reads DVKVTQSSRYLVKRTGEKVFLECVQDMDHENMFWYRQDPGLGLRLIYFSYDVKMKEKGDIPEGYSVSREKKERFSLILESASTNQTSMYLCASSNPGLATDTQYFGPGTRLTVL.

This rearrangement joins TRBV27 to TRBJ1-6. The length of the CDR3 is 12 residues. Germline-derived CDR1 and CDR2 are MNHEY and SMNVEV (reference sequence). CDR3 sequence: CASSLSRSPLHF.

V gene TRBV27 combines with J gene TRBJ2-7; as DNA is missing, the TRBD2 call by TCRdb cannot be tested. Germline V gives CDR1 MNHEY, CDR2 SMNVEV (reference sequence). This CDR3 is 14 amino acids long. CDR3 protein: CASRKGLTAYEQYF.

The chain employs TRBV11-1 and TRBJ2-2; without DNA, the TCRdb call of TRBD1 cannot be checked. Per germline, CDR1 SGHAT and CDR2 FQDESV (reference sequence). This CDR3 comprises 19 residues. CDR3 loop: CVSSSNAGRPFANTGELFF. Looking up the rest from reference TRBV11-1 and TRBJ2-2 gives the full variable domain: EAEVAQSPRYKITEKSQAVAFWCDPISGHATLYWYRQILGQGPELLVQFQDESVVDDSQLPKDRFSAERLKGVDSTLKIQPAELGDSAMYLCVSSSNAGRPFANTGELFFGEGSRLTVL.

The J gene is TRBJ1-1, the V gene TRBV30; the D gene TCRdb calls, TRBD1, cannot be checked with no DNA. CDR1 is GTSNPN and CDR2 is SVGIG in the germline V gene (reference sequence). This CDR3 has 14 residues. The CDR3 spells CAWNRQGWNTEAFF.

The genes are TRBV5-1 and TRBJ1-1; the D gene TCRdb calls, TRBD1, cannot be checked with no DNA. CDR1 is SGHRS, CDR2 YFSETQ, per germline. The CDR3 covers 15 residues. The CDR3 sequence is CASSLLPGTDTEAFF.

This chain uses TRBV20-1 with TRBJ1-5; TCRdb's D call, TRBD1, is unchecked because there is no DNA. Germline CDR1 DFQATT, CDR2 SNEGSKA (reference sequence). The CDR3 extends over 15 amino acids. CDR3 residues: CSARSGNQRNQPQHF.

The V call is TRBV10-3, the J call TRBJ2-1; TCRdb indicates TRBD2, and absent DNA this call remains unverified. The CDR3 sequence is 17 residues long. Germline CDR1 is ENHRY and CDR2 is SYGVKD. The CDR3 is CAISEPLLAGEGNEQFF.

This rearrangement joins TRBV6-5 to TRBJ2-2; TCRdb names TRBD2, which stays unverified in the absence of DNA. CDR1 and CDR2 from the germline V gene are MNHEY and SVGAGI. This CDR3 comprises 12 residues. The CDR3 loop reads CASTSGSGELFF.

The rearrangement joins TRBV11-1 to TRBJ2-6; the D call of TRBD1 rests on TCRdb alone, since no DNA is present to check it. Germline lookup yields CDR1 SGHAT and CDR2 FQDESV (reference sequence). There are 19 residues in the CDR3. CDR3: CASSLPPGGQGTGANVLTF. Full variable domain (rest looked up from reference TRBV11-1 and TRBJ2-6): EAEVAQSPRYKITEKSQAVAFWCDPISGHATLYWYRQILGQGPELLVQFQDESVVDDSQLPKDRFSAERLKGVDSTLKIQPAELGDSAMYLCASSLPPGGQGTGANVLTFGAGSRLTVL.